This TCR beta chain emerged from a study of blood T cells in healthy people across ages (dated by TCRdb to about 2015). In terms of the full investigation: In model experiments, template switching captured about one uniquely barcoded TCR beta cDNA molecule for every two T cells. The study measured age-related changes in TCR beta repertoire diversity using deep sequencing normalized with unique cDNA molecular identifiers. The donors were divided into four age groups: young (average around 16 years), middle-aged (almost 40), aged (about 62) and long-lived (around 87). To avoid experimental bias, donors of different ages were distributed randomly across sequencing lanes. Two additional independent replicas of 1 million unique cDNA reads from the same blood draw were analyzed for two donors (one aged 18 to 29 and one aged 80 or older). What the research found in general, with its limitations: Donor CMV infection status was unknown, potentially confounding age-related changes in expanded clonotypes. A strong correlation was found between observed TCR beta diversity and the percentage of naive T cells measured by flow cytometry. Compared with the aged group, the long-lived group had more naive CD4+ T cells, fewer expanded clones and increased TCR diversity, a pattern suggesting age selection. Because profiling used bulk unsorted PBMCs, naive and antigen-experienced compartments could not be compared conclusively. Estimates of total diversity based on one million sequenced T cells were considered lower bounds and underestimates. Observed TCR beta diversity per million T cells fell roughly linearly with age, and a significant reduction was already apparent by age about 36.

The CDR3 contains 16 residues, cysteine and phenylalanine counted. The retained sequence is limited to the CDR3, 48 bases, with the frame set at the first base. V is clipped by 5 bases and J by 7 bases, and the sequence between their germline boundaries is 18 bases long. Reading the germline V gene (reference sequence) gives CDR1 SEHNR and CDR2 FQNEAQ. Preparation of the library involved 5' RACE. Instrument used: Illumina HiSeq 2500. The second PCR ran for about 6 to 12 cycles and used a J-beta primer mix along with a sample-barcoded 5' primer. A template-switch 5' adaptor carrying 12 random nucleotides introduced a unique molecular identifier onto each TCR beta cDNA molecule. At least 3 million CDR3-containing paired-end reads were obtained from each sample. First-strand cDNA synthesis was performed from all RNA using the Mint cDNA synthesis kit, with priming by a TRBC-specific oligonucleotide. After uracil-DNA glycosylase treatment, a first 18-cycle PCR used universal primers M1SS and BC2_uni_R on all cDNA. The authors' pipeline ran thus. Each sample was normalized by randomly selecting 1 million high-quality reads, each carrying a distinct molecular identifier. Instead of being binned into consensus sequences, reads that shared molecular identifiers were thrown out. CDR3 identification, clonotype clustering and error correction used MiTCR with a Q25 quality threshold and the strictest error-elimination algorithm. Lower-bound total TCR beta diversity was estimated with a nonparametric unseen species model using Euler transformation. The public reads were reprocessed in TCRdb via fastp at Q25 and MiXCR, keeping in-frame beta chains. CDR3 protein sequences are deduplicated, and each keeps its most common genes and DNA. The V and J calls come from TCRdb's annotation, not from the publication. The sample table contains about 1.5 million distinct CDR3 sequences; only one count was recorded for approximately 42% of them. More than 4% of the sample lies in the top ten.

This clonotype was seen ten or more times. What antigen it recognizes has not been identified. No per-base quality is available; no much larger clone lies one base away. The roughly 39 donors, aged about 6 to 95 years, were systemically healthy Caucasian individuals from Russia. Ten milliliters of peripheral blood were drawn from each donor into EDTA-treated Vacutainer tubes. PBMCs were isolated by Ficoll-Paque density-gradient centrifugation, with at least 6 million obtained per sample. Total RNA, at least 6 micrograms per sample, was extracted from PBMCs with Trizol reagent. For every donor, an aliquot of PBMCs went through flow cytometry to measure the percentages of naive CD45RAhigh/CD27high T cells.

This receptor was obtained from a woman aged 18-29 years in good health. Sequencing was performed on blood. The V gene is TRBV7-9 and the J gene is TRBJ1-6; tentative D gene TRBD1, with 6 bases matching. The sequenced DNA is TGTGCCAGCAGCGCAAGACCCCGAGGGGGGAATTCACCCCTCCACTTT. Its amino acids are CASSARPRGGNSPLHF.